The 6 T cell receptor beta chains below come from one sample, sequenced in a study of cytomegalovirus exposure and HLA in healthy donors. This table comes from immunoSEQ multiplex PCR, and its TCRdb copy is limited to in-frame clones, with some not included. In the table there are 110,000 to 150,000 clones, approximately 90% of which are singletons. Sample: PBMCs. The receptors shown here come from a man aged 18 to 35 in good health and CMV-seronegative.

The gene calls are TRBV27 and TRBJ1-5; D is unclear. Trimming took off 4 bases at V and 4 bases at J, with 11 bases between the two ends. Germline CDR1 reads MNHEY; CDR2 reads SMNVEV (reference sequence). The CDR3 totals 14 residues. The CDR3 region has the DNA TGTGCCAGCAGTTCTCCGGGGTTGAATCAGCCCCAGCATTTT. As protein: CASSSPGLNQPQHF.

The V gene is TRBV5-1, the J gene TRBJ2-3; D might be TRBD1 (7 bases). Germline assignment: CDR1 SGHRS and CDR2 YFSETQ. The CDR3 is 14 residues long. V lost 4 bases and J lost 2, with 11 bases in between. The CDR3 is CASSQGDFTDTQYF. DNA for the CDR3: TGCGCCAGCAGCCAGGGGGACTTCACAGATACGCAGTATTTT.

Points on this clone: Other DNA variants within this sample encode the same CDR3. The chain is built from TRBV5-1 and TRBJ2-1, with 13 bases matching TRBD2. The CDR3 is 15 residues long. V shed 2 bases, J shed 5 bases, and the junction held 1 base outside the gene matches. In germline, CDR1 is SGHRS, CDR2 YFSETQ. As DNA, the CDR3 is TGCGCCAGCAGCTTACTAGCGGGAGGGAACAATGAGCAGTTCTTC. Protein sequence: CASSLLAGGNNEQFF.

The chain joins TRBV15 to TRBJ2-5; 9 nucleotides match TRBD1. Germline V gene data show CDR1 as LNHNV and CDR2 as YYDKDF (reference sequence). This CDR3 is 15 amino acids long. V shed 1 base and J 4 bases; nucleotides not matched to a gene: 4. The CDR3 sequence is CATSRAGTGRETQYF. CDR3 DNA: TGTGCCACCAGCAGAGCCGGGACAGGGCGAGAGACCCAGTACTTC.

The table lists this clone with a count of one. CDR3 sequence: CASSMRTGPTGNTIYF. In nucleotides, the CDR3 is TGTGCCAGCAGCATGAGGACAGGACCAACTGGAAACACCATATATTTT. This sequence joins TRBV7-9 and TRBJ1-3, with 7 bases identical to TRBD1. The CDR3 is made up of 16 amino acids. CDR1 SEHNR and CDR2 FQNEAQ come from the germline V gene (reference sequence). V shed 5 bases and J 2 bases; nucleotides not matched to a gene: 9.

This chain uses TRBV5-1 with TRBJ2-7; 7 bases align to TRBD1. The V and J ends lost 4 bases and 4 bases, in that order; junction bases with no gene match: 2. Germline assignment: CDR1 SGHRS and CDR2 YFSETQ. CDR3 size: 12 residues. The CDR3 DNA is TGCGCCAGCAGCCTGGACAGGTACGAGCAGTACTTC. It is translated as CASSLDRYEQYF.